This is a list of T cell receptor beta chains from one sample in a study of control samples from healthy donors and cancer patients. Repertoires were generated with immunoSEQ multiplex PCR, while TCRdb's copy carries only in-frame clones and drops some. The sample consists of some 130,000 clones, roughly 90% of them appearing once. Sequenced: blood. The receptors derive from a woman aged 45-60 years in good health. Each CDR3 is given with its conserved first and last residue. Each record gives: clone size, D gene, J gene, V gene, CDR3 DNA, CDR3 protein. The D gene is left open where the match is weak. Clone sizes are given selectively: once, few, many, or a class where the clone is expanded.

clone_size: NA
d_call: TRBD1
j_call: TRBJ2-7
v_call: TRBV7-9
cdr3_nt: TGTGCCAGCAGCTCGATACGGGACAGGGAGCCCTACGAGCAGTACTTC
cdr3_aa: CASSSIRDREPYEQYF

clone_size: NA
d_call: TRBD2
j_call: TRBJ2-7
v_call: TRBV20-1
cdr3_nt: TGCAGTGCTAGTGTTAGCGGGACCTCCTACGAGCAGTACTTC
cdr3_aa: CSASVSGTSYEQYF

clone_size: NA
d_call: NA
j_call: TRBJ2-3
v_call: TRBV4-2
cdr3_nt: TGTGCCAGCAGCCAAGCGGGCGGGGCAACGCAGTATTTT
cdr3_aa: CASSQAGGATQYF

clone_size: NA
d_call: NA
j_call: TRBJ1-5
v_call: TRBV7-9
cdr3_nt: TGTGCCAGCAGCTTTTTAGCCAATCAGCCCCAGCATTTT
cdr3_aa: CASSFLANQPQHF

clone_size: NA
d_call: NA
j_call: TRBJ1-4
v_call: TRBV30
cdr3_nt: TGTGCCTGCTCCGACAGTAGTGCAACTAATGAAAAACTGTTTTTT
cdr3_aa: CACSDSSATNEKLFF

clone_size: NA
d_call: TRBD2
j_call: TRBJ2-3
v_call: TRBV5-1
cdr3_nt: TGCGCCAGCAGCGAAGGGACTAGCGGCCTCACAGATACGCAGTATTTT
cdr3_aa: CASSEGTSGLTDTQYF

clone_size: NA
d_call: TRBD2
j_call: TRBJ2-3
v_call: TRBV5-1
cdr3_nt: TGCGCCAGCAGCTTGGCTGGGCTAGCGGTCGCAGATACGCAGTATTTT
cdr3_aa: CASSLAGLAVADTQYF

clone_size: once
d_call: NA
j_call: TRBJ1-1
v_call: TRBV6-5
cdr3_nt: TGTGCCAGCAGTTACGGCCCCTACACTGAAGCTTTCTTT
cdr3_aa: CASSYGPYTEAFF

clone_size: NA
d_call: NA
j_call: TRBJ2-1
v_call: TRBV24-1
cdr3_nt: TGTGCCACCAGTGACAGCGGCAGACCCTACAATGAGCAGTTCTTC
cdr3_aa: CATSDSGRPYNEQFF

clone_size: once
d_call: TRBD2
j_call: TRBJ2-1
v_call: TRBV6-1
cdr3_nt: TGTGCCAGCAGTGAAGCGGCGGGAGGGCGAAATGAGCAGTTCTTC
cdr3_aa: CASSEAAGGRNEQFF

clone_size: NA
d_call: NA
j_call: TRBJ1-6
v_call: TRBV4-1
cdr3_nt: TGCGCCAGCAGCTTCAGGGATTGGTCCTATAATTCACCCCTCCACTTT
cdr3_aa: CASSFRDWSYNSPLHF

clone_size: NA
d_call: NA
j_call: TRBJ2-3
v_call: TRBV11-2
cdr3_nt: TGTGCCAGCAGCTTAGATGGCGGGGGCCGGAATACGCAGTATTTT
cdr3_aa: CASSLDGGGRNTQYF

clone_size: NA
d_call: NA
j_call: TRBJ1-3
v_call: TRBV5-6
cdr3_nt: TGTGCCAGCAGCCGACAGGAGAGCTCTGGAAACACCATATATTTT
cdr3_aa: CASSRQESSGNTIYF

clone_size: NA
d_call: NA
j_call: TRBJ1-4
v_call: TRBV6-1
cdr3_nt: TGTGCCAGCAGTGAGGGGGGCGGTTATGAAAAACTGTTTTTT
cdr3_aa: CASSEGGGYEKLFF

clone_size: NA
d_call: TRBD1
j_call: TRBJ1-2
v_call: TRBV5-6
cdr3_nt: TGTGCCAGCAGCGGCGTGGGACAGGCTCGATATGGCTACACCTTC
cdr3_aa: CASSGVGQARYGYTF

clone_size: once
d_call: NA
j_call: TRBJ1-1
v_call: TRBV19
cdr3_nt: TGTGCCAGTAGTATTTGGGCGGCCTCGAACACTGAAGCTTTCTTT
cdr3_aa: CASSIWAASNTEAFF

clone_size: NA
d_call: TRBD1
j_call: TRBJ1-1
v_call: TRBV18
cdr3_nt: TGTGCCAGCTCACCCGTTACCCCGGGACAGGGGTTTGGCACTGAAGCTTTCTTT
cdr3_aa: CASSPVTPGQGFGTEAFF

clone_size: NA
d_call: TRBD2
j_call: TRBJ2-5
v_call: TRBV28
cdr3_nt: TGTGCCAGTCTAGCGGGAGGGGAGACCCAGTACTTC
cdr3_aa: CASLAGGETQYF